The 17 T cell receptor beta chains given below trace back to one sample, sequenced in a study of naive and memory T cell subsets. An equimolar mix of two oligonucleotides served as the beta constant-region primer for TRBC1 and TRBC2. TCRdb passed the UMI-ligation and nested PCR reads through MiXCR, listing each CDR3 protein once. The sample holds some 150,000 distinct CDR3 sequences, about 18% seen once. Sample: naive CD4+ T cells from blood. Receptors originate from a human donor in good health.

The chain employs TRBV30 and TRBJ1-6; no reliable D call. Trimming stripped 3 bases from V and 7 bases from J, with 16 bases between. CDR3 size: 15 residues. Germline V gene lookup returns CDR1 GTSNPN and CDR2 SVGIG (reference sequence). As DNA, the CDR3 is TGTGCCTGGAGCGGCTCAAAAGCGCGAAATTCACCCCTCCACTTT. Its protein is CAWSGSKARNSPLHF.

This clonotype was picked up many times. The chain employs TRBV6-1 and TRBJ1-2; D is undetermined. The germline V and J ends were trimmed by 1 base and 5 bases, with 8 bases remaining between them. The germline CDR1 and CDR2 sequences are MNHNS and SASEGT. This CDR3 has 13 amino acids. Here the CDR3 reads CASSEGSSYGYTF. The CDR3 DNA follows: TGTGCCAGCAGTGAAGGCAGTTCGTATGGCTACACCTTC.

The CDR3 DNA sequence: TGCAGTATAGCGGGAGGGCCGTTGACAGATACGCAGTATTTT. Translation: CSIAGGPLTDTQYF. The chain links TRBV20-1 to TRBJ2-3; 11 bases map to TRBD2. Trimming removed 8 bases from V and 3 bases from J; junction bases left unmatched: 7. The CDR3 has 14 amino acids. Per germline, CDR1 DFQATT and CDR2 SNEGSKA (reference sequence).

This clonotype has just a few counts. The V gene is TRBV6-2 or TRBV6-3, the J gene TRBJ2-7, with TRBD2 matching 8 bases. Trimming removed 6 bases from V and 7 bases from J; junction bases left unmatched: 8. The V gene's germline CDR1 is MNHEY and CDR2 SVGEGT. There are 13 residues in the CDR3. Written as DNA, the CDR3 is TGTGCCAGCAGCGACCGGGAGGGGTGGGAGCAGTACTTC. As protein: CASSDREGWEQYF.

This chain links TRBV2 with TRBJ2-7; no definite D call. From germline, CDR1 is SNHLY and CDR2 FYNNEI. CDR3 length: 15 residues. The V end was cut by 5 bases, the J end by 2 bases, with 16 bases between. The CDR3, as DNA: TGTGCCAGCAGTAGGTTGGGCCGTGGGGCCTACGAGCAGTACTTC. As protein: CASSRLGRGAYEQYF.

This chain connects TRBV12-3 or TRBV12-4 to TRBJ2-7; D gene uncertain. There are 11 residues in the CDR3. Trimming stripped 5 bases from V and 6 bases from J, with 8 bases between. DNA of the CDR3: TGTGCCAGCAGTAGCTACAGCGAGCAGTACTTC. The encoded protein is CASSSYSEQYF.

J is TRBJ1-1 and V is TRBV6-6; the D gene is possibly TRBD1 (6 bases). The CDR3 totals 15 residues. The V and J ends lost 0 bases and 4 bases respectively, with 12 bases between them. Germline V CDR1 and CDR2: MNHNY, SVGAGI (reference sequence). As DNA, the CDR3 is TGTGCCAGCAGTTACTCGACAGCGGGGGCCACTGAAGCTTTCTTT. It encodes CASSYSTAGATEAFF.

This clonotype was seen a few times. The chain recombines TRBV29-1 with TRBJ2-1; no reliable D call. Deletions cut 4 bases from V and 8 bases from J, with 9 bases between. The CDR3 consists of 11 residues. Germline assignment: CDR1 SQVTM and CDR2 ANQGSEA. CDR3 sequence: CSVGRLDEQFF. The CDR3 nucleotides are TGCAGCGTTGGAAGGCTAGATGAGCAGTTCTTC.

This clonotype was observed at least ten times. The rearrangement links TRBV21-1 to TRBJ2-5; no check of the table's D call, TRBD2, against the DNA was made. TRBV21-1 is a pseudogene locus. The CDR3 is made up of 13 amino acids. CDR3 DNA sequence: TGTGCCAGCACCTCCAAAGAGAGAGAGACCCAGTACTTC. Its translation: CASTSKERETQYF.

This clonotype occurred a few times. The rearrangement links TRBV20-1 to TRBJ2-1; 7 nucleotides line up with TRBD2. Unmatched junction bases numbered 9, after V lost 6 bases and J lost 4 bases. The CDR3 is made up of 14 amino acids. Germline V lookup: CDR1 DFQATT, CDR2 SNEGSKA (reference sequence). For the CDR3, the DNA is TGCAGTGCGCGACTAGCCCTGATTTACAATGAGCAGTTCTTC. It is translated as CSARLALIYNEQFF.

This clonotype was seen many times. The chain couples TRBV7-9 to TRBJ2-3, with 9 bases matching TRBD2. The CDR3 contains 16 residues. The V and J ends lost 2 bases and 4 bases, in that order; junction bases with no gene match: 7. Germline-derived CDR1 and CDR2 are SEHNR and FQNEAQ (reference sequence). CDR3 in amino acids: CASSLSAGGPPDTQYF. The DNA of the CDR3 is TGTGCCAGCAGCTTATCGGCGGGAGGGCCCCCAGATACGCAGTATTTT.

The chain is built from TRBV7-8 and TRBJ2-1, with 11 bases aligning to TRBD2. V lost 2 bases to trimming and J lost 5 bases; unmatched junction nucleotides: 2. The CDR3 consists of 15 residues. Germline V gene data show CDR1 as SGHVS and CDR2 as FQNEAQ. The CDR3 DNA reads TGTGCCAGCAGCTTACTACTAGCGGGGGACAATGAGCAGTTCTTC. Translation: CASSLLLAGDNEQFF.

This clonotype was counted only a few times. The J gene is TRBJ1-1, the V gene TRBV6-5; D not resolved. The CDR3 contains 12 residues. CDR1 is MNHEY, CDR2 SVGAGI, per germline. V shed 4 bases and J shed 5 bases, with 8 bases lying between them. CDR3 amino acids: CASSSRWTEAFF. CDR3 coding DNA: TGTGCCAGCAGTTCCCGGTGGACTGAAGCTTTCTTT.

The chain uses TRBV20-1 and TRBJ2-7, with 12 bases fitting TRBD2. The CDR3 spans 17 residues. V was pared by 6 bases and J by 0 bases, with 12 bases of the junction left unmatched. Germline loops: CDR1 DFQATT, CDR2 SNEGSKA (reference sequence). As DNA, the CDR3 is TGCAGTGCCCTACTAGCGGGAGGCCCAAGGTACTCCTACGAGCAGTACTTC. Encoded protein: CSALLAGGPRYSYEQYF.

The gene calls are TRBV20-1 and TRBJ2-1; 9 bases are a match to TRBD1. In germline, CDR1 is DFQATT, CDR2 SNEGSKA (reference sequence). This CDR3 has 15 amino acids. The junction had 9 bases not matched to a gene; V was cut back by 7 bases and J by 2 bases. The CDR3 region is CSGEGQGSTYNEQFF. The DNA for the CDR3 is TGCAGTGGGGAAGGACAGGGGTCTACCTACAATGAGCAGTTCTTC.

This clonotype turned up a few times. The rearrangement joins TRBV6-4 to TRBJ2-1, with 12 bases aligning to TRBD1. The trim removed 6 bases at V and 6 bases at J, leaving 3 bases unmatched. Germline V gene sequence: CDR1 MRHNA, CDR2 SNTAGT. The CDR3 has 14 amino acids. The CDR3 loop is CASSGTGGLNEQFF. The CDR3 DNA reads TGTGCCAGCAGCGGGACAGGGGGCCTCAATGAGCAGTTCTTC.

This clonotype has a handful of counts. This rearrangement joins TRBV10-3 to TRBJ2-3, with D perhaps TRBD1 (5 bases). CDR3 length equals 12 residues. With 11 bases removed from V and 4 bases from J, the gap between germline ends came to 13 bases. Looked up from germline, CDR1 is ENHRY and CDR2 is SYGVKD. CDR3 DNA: TGTGCCGTAGGGGCGCGACCAGATACGCAGTATTTT. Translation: CAVGARPDTQYF.